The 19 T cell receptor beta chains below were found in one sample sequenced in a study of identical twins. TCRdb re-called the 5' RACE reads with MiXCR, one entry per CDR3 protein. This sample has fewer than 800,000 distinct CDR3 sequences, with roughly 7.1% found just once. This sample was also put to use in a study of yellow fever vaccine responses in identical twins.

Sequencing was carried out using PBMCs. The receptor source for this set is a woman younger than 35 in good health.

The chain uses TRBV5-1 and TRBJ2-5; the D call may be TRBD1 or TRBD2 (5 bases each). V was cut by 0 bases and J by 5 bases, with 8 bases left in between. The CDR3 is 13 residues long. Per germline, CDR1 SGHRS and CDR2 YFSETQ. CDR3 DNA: TGCGCCAGCAGCTTGGATAGGGACGAGACCCAGTACTTC. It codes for CASSLDRDETQYF.

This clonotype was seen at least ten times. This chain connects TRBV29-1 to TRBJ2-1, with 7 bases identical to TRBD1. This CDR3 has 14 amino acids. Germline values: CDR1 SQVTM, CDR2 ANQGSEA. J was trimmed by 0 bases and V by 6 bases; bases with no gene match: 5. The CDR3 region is CSVDDRVSYNEQFF. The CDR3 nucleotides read TGCAGCGTCGATGACAGGGTCTCCTACAATGAGCAGTTCTTC.

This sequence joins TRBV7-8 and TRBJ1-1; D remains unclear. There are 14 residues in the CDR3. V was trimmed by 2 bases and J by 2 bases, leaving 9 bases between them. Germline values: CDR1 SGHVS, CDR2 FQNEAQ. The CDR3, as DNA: TGTGCCAGCAGCTTATTCGGGATAAACACTGAAGCTTTCTTT. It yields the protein CASSLFGINTEAFF.

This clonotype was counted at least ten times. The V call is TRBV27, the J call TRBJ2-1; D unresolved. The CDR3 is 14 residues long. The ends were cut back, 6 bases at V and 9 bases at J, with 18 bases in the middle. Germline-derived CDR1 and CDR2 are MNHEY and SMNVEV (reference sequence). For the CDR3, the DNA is TGTGCCAGCAGCGCTGAAATAGGGATCCCTGAGCAGTTCTTC. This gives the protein CASSAEIGIPEQFF.

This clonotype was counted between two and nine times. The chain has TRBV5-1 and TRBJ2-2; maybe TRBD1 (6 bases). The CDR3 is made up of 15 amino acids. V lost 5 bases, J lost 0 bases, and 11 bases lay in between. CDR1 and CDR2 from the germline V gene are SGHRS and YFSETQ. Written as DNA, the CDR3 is TGCGCCAGCAGATCCGGGACATCGAACACCGGGGAGCTGTTTTTT. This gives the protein CASRSGTSNTGELFF.

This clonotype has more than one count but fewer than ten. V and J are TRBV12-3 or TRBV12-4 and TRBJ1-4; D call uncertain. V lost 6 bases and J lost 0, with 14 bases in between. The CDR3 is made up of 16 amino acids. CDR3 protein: CASSPWPISTNEKLFF. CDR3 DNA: TGTGCCAGCAGCCCGTGGCCCATCTCAACTAATGAAAAACTGTTTTTT.

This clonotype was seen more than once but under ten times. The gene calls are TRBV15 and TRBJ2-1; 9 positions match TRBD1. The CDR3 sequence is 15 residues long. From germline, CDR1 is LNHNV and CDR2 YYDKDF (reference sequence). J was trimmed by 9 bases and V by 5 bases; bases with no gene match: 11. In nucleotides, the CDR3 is TGTGCCACCAGCGAGTGGGACAGGGATGAGGGTGAGCAGTTCTTC. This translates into CATSEWDRDEGEQFF.

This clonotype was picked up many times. CDR3 nucleotides: TGTGCCAGCAGTTACGGGACAGTGAACACCGGGGAGCTGTTTTTT. Protein product: CASSYGTVNTGELFF. The rearrangement uses TRBV6-5 and TRBJ2-2; 7 positions match TRBD1. The CDR3 is 15 residues long. V trimming: 2 bases; J trimming: 1 base; junction bases outside the gene matches: 1. CDR1 MNHEY and CDR2 SVGAGI come from the germline V gene.

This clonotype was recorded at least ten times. The CDR3 DNA reads as TGTGCCAGCAGCTTCCCTCGGGGGGGGGCGGCCGGGGAGCTGTTTTTT. Its protein is CASSFPRGGAAGELFF. The genes are TRBV7-8 and TRBJ2-2; TRBD2 agrees at 8 bases. Germline assignment: CDR1 SGHVS and CDR2 FQNEAQ. The CDR3 totals 16 residues. V was clipped by 3 bases and J by 6 bases; unmatched bases: 9.

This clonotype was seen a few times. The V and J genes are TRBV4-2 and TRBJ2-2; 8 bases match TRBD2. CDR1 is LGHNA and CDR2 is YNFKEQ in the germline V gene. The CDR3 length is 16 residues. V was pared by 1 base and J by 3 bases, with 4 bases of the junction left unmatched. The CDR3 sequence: CASSQVSGADTGELFF. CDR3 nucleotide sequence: TGTGCCAGCAGCCAAGTTAGCGGGGCAGACACCGGGGAGCTGTTTTTT.

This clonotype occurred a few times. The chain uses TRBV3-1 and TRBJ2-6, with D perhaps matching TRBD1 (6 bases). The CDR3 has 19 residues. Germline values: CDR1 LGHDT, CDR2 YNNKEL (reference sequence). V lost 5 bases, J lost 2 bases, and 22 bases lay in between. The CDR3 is CASSARTESRPPGANVLTF. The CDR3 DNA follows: TGTGCCAGCAGCGCCCGGACAGAGTCTCGCCCCCCTGGGGCCAACGTCCTGACTTTC.

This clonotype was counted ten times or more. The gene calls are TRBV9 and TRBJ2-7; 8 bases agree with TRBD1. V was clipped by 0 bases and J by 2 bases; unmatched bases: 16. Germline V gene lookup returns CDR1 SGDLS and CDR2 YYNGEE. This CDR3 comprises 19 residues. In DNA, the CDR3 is TGTGCCAGCAGCGTAGCCGTGGGACAGGTAAACAACCCGCCCTACGAGCAGTACTTC. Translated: CASSVAVGQVNNPPYEQYF.

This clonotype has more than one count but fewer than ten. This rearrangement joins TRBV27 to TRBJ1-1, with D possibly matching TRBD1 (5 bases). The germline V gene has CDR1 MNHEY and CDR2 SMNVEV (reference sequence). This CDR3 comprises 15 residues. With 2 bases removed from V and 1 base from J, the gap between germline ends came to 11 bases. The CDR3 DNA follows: TGTGCCAGCAGTTTACCCGGGACGAGGAACACTGAAGCTTTCTTT. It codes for CASSLPGTRNTEAFF.

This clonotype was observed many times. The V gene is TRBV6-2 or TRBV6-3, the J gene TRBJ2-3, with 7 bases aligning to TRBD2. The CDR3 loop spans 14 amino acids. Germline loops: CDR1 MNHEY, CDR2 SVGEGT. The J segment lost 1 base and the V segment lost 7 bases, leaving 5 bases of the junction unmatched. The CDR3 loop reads CASMTSWRTDTQYF. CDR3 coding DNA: TGTGCCAGCATGACTAGCTGGCGCACAGATACGCAGTATTTT.

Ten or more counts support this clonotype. The CDR3 nucleotides are TGTGCCAGCAGTGAACCCTTATGGAGGGGTGATACGCAGTATTTT. Its translation: CASSEPLWRGDTQYF. The J gene is TRBJ2-3, the V gene TRBV25-1; D perhaps matches TRBD2 (6 bases). The V and J ends lost 2 bases and 6 bases respectively, with 15 bases between them. Germline V gene lookup returns CDR1 MGHDK and CDR2 SYGVNS. This CDR3 is built from 15 residues.

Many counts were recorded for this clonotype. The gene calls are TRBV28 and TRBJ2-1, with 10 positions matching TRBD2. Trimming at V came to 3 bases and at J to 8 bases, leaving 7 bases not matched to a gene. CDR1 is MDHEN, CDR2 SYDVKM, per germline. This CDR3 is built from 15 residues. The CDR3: CASSLKGLAFYEQFF. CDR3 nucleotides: TGTGCCAGCAGTTTGAAGGGACTAGCGTTCTATGAGCAGTTCTTC.

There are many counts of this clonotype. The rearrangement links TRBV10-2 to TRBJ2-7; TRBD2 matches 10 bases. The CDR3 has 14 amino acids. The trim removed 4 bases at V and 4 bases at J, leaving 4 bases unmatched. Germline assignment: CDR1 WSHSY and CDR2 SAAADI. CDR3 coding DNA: TGCGCCAGCAGTGTAGCGGGGGGACTTTACGAGCAGTACGTC. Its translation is CASSVAGGLYEQYV.

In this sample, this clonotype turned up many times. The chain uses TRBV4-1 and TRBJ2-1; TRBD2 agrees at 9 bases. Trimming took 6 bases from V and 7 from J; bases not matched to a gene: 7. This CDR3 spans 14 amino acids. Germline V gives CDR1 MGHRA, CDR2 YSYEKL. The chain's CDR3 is CASSGLAGWNEQFF. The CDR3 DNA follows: TGCGCCAGCAGTGGTCTAGCGGGATGGAATGAGCAGTTCTTC.

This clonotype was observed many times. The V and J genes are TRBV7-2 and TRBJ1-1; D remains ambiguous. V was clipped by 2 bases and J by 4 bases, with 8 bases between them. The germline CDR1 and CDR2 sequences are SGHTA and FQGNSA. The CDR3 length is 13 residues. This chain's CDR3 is CASSLKPGTEAFF. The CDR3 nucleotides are TGTGCCAGCAGCTTAAAACCTGGCACTGAAGCTTTCTTT.